Below, 26 T cell receptor beta chains from the same sample are listed, as sequenced in a study of blood T cell repertoires in COVID-19. Measured with immunoSEQ multiplex PCR; TCRdb has only the in-frame clones, and not every one. This table has tens of thousands of clones, approximately 90% appearing once. Sequencing input: peripheral blood. The source of these receptors is a man aged 55 to 70 with acute or convalescent COVID-19.

The chain has TRBV6-2 or TRBV6-3 and TRBJ1-5; 9 nucleotides match TRBD1. Germline V gene sequence: CDR1 MNHEY, CDR2 SVGEGT. With 0 bases clipped from V and 5 bases from J, the junction kept 14 bases outside the gene matches. The CDR3 length is 19 residues. The CDR3 sequence: CASSYSKWVGDRAHQPQHF. The CDR3, as DNA: TGTGCCAGCAGTTACTCGAAGTGGGTAGGGGACAGGGCGCATCAGCCCCAGCATTTT.

The chain combines TRBV2 with TRBJ2-3; 11 positions match TRBD2. With 6 bases clipped from V and 3 bases from J, the junction kept 8 bases outside the gene matches. The CDR3 runs 16 residues. Germline loops: CDR1 SNHLY, CDR2 FYNNEI. The CDR3 sequence is CASRDLLAGATDTQYF. The CDR3 nucleotides are TGTGCCAGCAGAGACCTACTAGCGGGGGCAACAGATACGCAGTATTTT. Drawing the rest from reference TRBV2 and TRBJ2-3, the complete variable domain is EPEVTQTPSHQVTQMGQEVILRCVPISNHLYFYWYRQILGQKVEFLVSFYNNEISEKSEIFDDQFSVERPDGSNFTLKIRSTKLEDSAMYFCASRDLLAGATDTQYFGPGTRLTVL.

The chain employs TRBV4-1 and TRBJ1-2; D is perhaps TRBD1 (6 bases). The length of the CDR3 is 15 residues. The germline gives CDR1 MGHRA, CDR2 YSYEKL. The V end lost 0 bases, the J end lost 8 bases, and 16 bases lay between the germline ends. Here the CDR3 DNA reads TGCGCCAGCAGCCAAGACCGGACAGAAGCGTCGGGCTACACCTTC. It translates to CASSQDRTEASGYTF.

There are a few counts of this clone. The chain uses TRBV27 and TRBJ1-5, with TRBD1 matching 12 bases. The V and J ends lost 2 bases and 7 bases, in that order; junction bases with no gene match: 9. Germline V gene data show CDR1 as MNHEY and CDR2 as SMNVEV (reference sequence). The CDR3 extends over 17 amino acids. The CDR3 here is CASSLTGQGANRQPQHF. The CDR3 DNA reads as TGTGCCAGCAGTTTAACGGGACAGGGGGCGAATCGCCAGCCCCAGCATTTT.

V and J are TRBV18 and TRBJ1-2; unclear D gene. V lost 3 bases to trimming and J lost 3 bases, with 17 bases between them. The CDR3 covers 16 residues. CDR1 is KGHSH, CDR2 LQKENI, per germline. CDR3 region: CASSPTSSRGDYGYTF. The CDR3 DNA follows: TGTGCCAGCTCACCCACCTCCAGCCGGGGTGACTATGGCTACACCTTC.

The chain is built from TRBV5-6 and TRBJ1-4; the D is unclear. The CDR3 runs to 13 residues. V was shortened by 2 bases and J by 8 bases, with 10 bases between the two germline ends. Germline assignment: CDR1 SGHDT and CDR2 YYEEEE. CDR3 in amino acids: CASSFGVEEKLFF. CDR3 bases: TGTGCCAGCAGCTTCGGGGTGGAGGAAAAACTGTTTTTT.

This sequence joins TRBV6-5 and TRBJ2-7, with 7 bases matching TRBD1. Germline CDR1 reads MNHEY; CDR2 reads SVGAGI. The CDR3 consists of 15 residues. With 6 bases clipped from V and 0 bases from J, the junction kept 8 bases outside the gene matches. DNA of the CDR3: TGTGCCAGCAGACTAGGGACAGCGACCTCCTACGAGCAGTACTTC. This encodes CASRLGTATSYEQYF.

The V and J genes are TRBV19 and TRBJ1-6, with D perhaps TRBD1 (5 bases). Looked up from germline, CDR1 is LNHDA and CDR2 is SQIVND (reference sequence). The CDR3 contains 17 residues. Trimming cost V 2 bases and J 5 bases, with 16 bases left between them. The CDR3: CASSIMNRGGNNSPLHF. CDR3 coding DNA: TGTGCCAGTAGTATAATGAATCGGGGGGGAAATAATTCACCCCTCCACTTT.

The CDR3 region is CASSEQRNTEAFF. Written as DNA, the CDR3 is TGTGCCAGCTCAGAACAGAGAAACACTGAAGCTTTCTTT. The J gene is TRBJ1-1, the V gene TRBV18; D is unresolved. The CDR3 contains 13 residues. CDR1 KGHSH and CDR2 LQKENI come from the germline V gene. V gave up 5 bases and J gave up 2 bases, with 9 bases separating them.

This chain links TRBV6-2 or TRBV6-3 with TRBJ1-6; D is unclear. With 2 bases removed from V and 9 bases from J, the gap between germline ends came to 23 bases. CDR3 length equals 18 residues. Germline V gives CDR1 MNHEY, CDR2 SVGEGT. CDR3 amino acids: CASSYASFLKSNGSPLHF. The CDR3 coding sequence is TGTGCCAGCAGTTACGCATCTTTTCTAAAAAGTAACGGTTCACCCCTCCACTTT.

This chain connects TRBV27 to TRBJ2-3; 12 nucleotides match TRBD2. Germline V gives CDR1 MNHEY, CDR2 SMNVEV (reference sequence). The CDR3 is made up of 16 amino acids. V shed 6 bases, J shed 2 bases, and the junction held 6 bases outside the gene matches. CDR3 sequence reads: CASSRTSGTYTDTQYF. CDR3 sequence (DNA): TGTGCCAGCAGCCGGACTAGCGGGACATACACAGATACGCAGTATTTT.

The rearrangement uses TRBV6-6 and TRBJ1-1, with a tentative D call TRBD1 (5 bases). The CDR3 totals 13 residues. CDR1 MNHNY and CDR2 SVGAGI come from the germline V gene (reference sequence). Trimming pared 2 bases from V and 4 bases from J, leaving 8 bases between. CDR3 in amino acids: CASSYRGSTEAFF. As DNA, the CDR3 is TGTGCCAGCAGTTACAGGGGCAGCACTGAAGCTTTCTTT.

The chain combines TRBV3-1 (or the pseudogene TRBV3-2) with TRBJ2-2, with 9 positions matching TRBD1. V shed 6 bases and J 5 bases; nucleotides not matched to a gene: 10. CDR3 length: 16 residues. CDR1 is LGHDT and CDR2 is YNNKEL in the germline V gene (reference sequence). The CDR3 DNA sequence: TGTGCCAGCAGGGCCGGGACAGGGAGTTTAACCGGGGAGCTGTTTTTT. Encoded protein: CASRAGTGSLTGELFF.

For the CDR3, the DNA is TGTGCCAGCAGATCCAAGCCGGGACTAGCGGGGGGATCCTACGAGCAGTACTTC. It translates to CASRSKPGLAGGSYEQYF. This chain joins TRBV7-8 and TRBJ2-7; 15 positions match TRBD2. Germline V gene data show CDR1 as SGHVS and CDR2 as FQNEAQ. The CDR3 is made up of 18 amino acids. The ends lost 6 bases at V and 1 base at J; junction bases unmatched: 10.

J is TRBJ2-1 and V is TRBV4-3, with 10 bases that match TRBD2. CDR1 and CDR2 (germline): LGHNA, YSLEER. CDR3 size: 18 residues. V lost 4 bases, J lost 1 base, and 10 bases stayed unmatched. This CDR3 is CASSLQASGGASYNEQFF. CDR3 DNA sequence: TGCGCCAGCAGCCTCCAAGCAAGCGGGGGGGCGTCCTACAATGAGCAGTTCTTC.

The V and J genes are TRBV12-3 or TRBV12-4 and TRBJ2-1, with 8 bases lining up with TRBD2. V lost 4 bases and J lost 8; bases outside the gene matches: 1. The CDR3 runs to 12 residues. This CDR3 reads CASSYSGDEQFF. The CDR3 coding sequence is TGTGCCAGCAGTTATAGCGGGGATGAGCAGTTCTTC.

This clone showed up just once. The gene calls are TRBV10-3 and TRBJ1-1, with TRBD1 matching 7 bases. Germline CDR1 reads ENHRY; CDR2 reads SYGVKD. The trim removed 0 bases at V and 1 base at J, leaving 2 bases unmatched. CDR3 length: 15 amino acids. CDR3 sequence (DNA): TGTGCCATCAGTGAGTCGACAGGGACGAACACTGAAGCTTTCTTT. Encoded protein: CAISESTGTNTEAFF.

The chain is built from TRBV27 and TRBJ2-3, with D perhaps TRBD2 (5 bases). The V end lost 5 bases, the J end lost 0 bases, and 12 bases lay between the germline ends. The CDR3 has 15 amino acids. The germline gives CDR1 MNHEY, CDR2 SMNVEV (reference sequence). CDR3 region: CASSPQAASTDTQYF. DNA of the CDR3: TGTGCCAGCAGTCCTCAAGCGGCGAGCACAGATACGCAGTATTTT.

The chain combines TRBV19 with TRBJ2-2, with D hard to call. V lost 3 bases and J lost 4, with 12 bases in between. Germline-derived CDR1 and CDR2 are LNHDA and SQIVND (reference sequence). This CDR3 is built from 15 residues. CDR3 residues: CASSIGQVVTGELFF. The DNA of the CDR3 is TGTGCCAGTAGTATTGGGCAGGTGGTCACCGGGGAGCTGTTTTTT.

The V and J genes are TRBV2 and TRBJ2-3; 7 nucleotides align to TRBD2. The V gene's germline CDR1 is SNHLY and CDR2 FYNNEI. V shed 5 bases, J shed 2 bases, and the junction held 4 bases outside the gene matches. This CDR3 region has 14 residues. The CDR3 DNA sequence: TGTGCCAGCAGTCAGCGGGGACTCACAGATACGCAGTATTTT. Translating gives CASSQRGLTDTQYF.

The chain couples TRBV25-1 to TRBJ1-3; D remains ambiguous. Trimming removed 3 bases from V and 0 bases from J, with 6 bases in between. Germline V lookup: CDR1 MGHDK, CDR2 SYGVNS. CDR3 length equals 14 residues. The CDR3 loop is CASSEAHSGNTIYF. The CDR3 DNA reads as TGTGCCAGCAGTGAGGCTCACTCTGGAAACACCATATATTTT.

The rearrangement links TRBV6-1 to TRBJ1-2; D is unresolved. The CDR3 is made up of 11 amino acids. V shed 3 bases and J shed 4 bases, with 3 bases lying between them. The germline CDR1 and CDR2 sequences are MNHNS and SASEGT. CDR3 sequence: CASSDLYGYTF. CDR3 nucleotide sequence: TGTGCCAGCAGTGACCTCTATGGCTACACCTTC.

This sequence joins TRBV6-5 and TRBJ2-7, with 9 bases that match TRBD1. Germline V CDR1 and CDR2: MNHEY, SVGAGI. The CDR3 runs to 14 residues. V lost 6 bases, J lost 5 bases, and 8 bases stayed unmatched. CDR3 sequence reads: CASRTGGGANEQYF. CDR3 DNA sequence: TGTGCCAGCAGGACAGGGGGTGGCGCGAACGAGCAGTACTTC.

This clone was recorded a few times. The chain combines TRBV7-3 with TRBJ2-2, with 11 nucleotides matching TRBD2. Trimming at V came to 4 bases and at J to 1 base, leaving 2 bases not matched to a gene. The germline CDR1 and CDR2 sequences are SGHTA and FQGTGA. This CDR3 comprises 16 residues. The CDR3, as DNA: TGTGCCAGCAGCTCCCTAGCGGGGGGGAACACCGGGGAGCTGTTTTTT. This encodes CASSSLAGGNTGELFF.

This clone was seen a few times. The J gene is TRBJ1-1, the V gene TRBV27; TRBD1 is a possible D gene (5 bases). The V and J ends lost 3 bases and 4 bases respectively, with 15 bases between them. The CDR3 is 15 amino acids. CDR1 MNHEY and CDR2 SMNVEV come from the germline V gene (reference sequence). The CDR3 sequence: CASSFFGGRSTEAFF. The CDR3 DNA sequence: TGTGCCAGCAGTTTTTTCGGGGGAAGATCCACTGAAGCTTTCTTT.

The DNA of the CDR3 is TGCGCCAGCAGCCCCGGGACAGGGGCCCGGGTAGGCTATGGCTACACCTTC. The encoded protein is CASSPGTGARVGYGYTF. The chain links TRBV4-1 to TRBJ1-2; TRBD1 matches 10 bases. This CDR3 is built from 17 residues. Germline V CDR1 and CDR2: MGHRA, YSYEKL. Trimming at V came to 4 bases and at J to 4 bases, leaving 12 bases not matched to a gene.